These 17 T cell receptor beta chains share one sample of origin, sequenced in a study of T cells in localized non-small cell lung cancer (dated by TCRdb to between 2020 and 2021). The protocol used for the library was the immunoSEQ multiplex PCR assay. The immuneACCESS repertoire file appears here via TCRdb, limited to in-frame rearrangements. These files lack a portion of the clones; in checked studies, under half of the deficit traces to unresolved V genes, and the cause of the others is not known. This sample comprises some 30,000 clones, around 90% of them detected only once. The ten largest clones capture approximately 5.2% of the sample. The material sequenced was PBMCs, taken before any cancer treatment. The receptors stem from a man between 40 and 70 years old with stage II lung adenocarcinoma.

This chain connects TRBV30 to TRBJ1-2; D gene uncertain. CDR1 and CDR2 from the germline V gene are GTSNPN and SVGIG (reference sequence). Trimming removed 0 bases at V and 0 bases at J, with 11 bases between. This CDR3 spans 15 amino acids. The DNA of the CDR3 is TGTGCCTGGAGTGTAAGCCCGAGAGCTAACTATGGCTACACCTTC. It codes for CAWSVSPRANYGYTF.

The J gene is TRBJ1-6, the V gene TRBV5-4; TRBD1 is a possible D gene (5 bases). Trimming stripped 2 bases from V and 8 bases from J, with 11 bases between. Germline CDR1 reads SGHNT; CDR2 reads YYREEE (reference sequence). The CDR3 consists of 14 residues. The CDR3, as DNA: TGTGCCAGCAGCTTACGGGAGGGGTATTCACCCCTCCACTTT. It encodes CASSLREGYSPLHF. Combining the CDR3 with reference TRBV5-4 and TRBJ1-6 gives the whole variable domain ETGVTQSPTHLIKTRGQQVTLRCSSQSGHNTVSWYQQALGQGPQFIFQYYREEENGRGNFPPRFSGLQFPNYSSELNVNALELDDSALYLCASSLREGYSPLHFGNGTRLTVT.

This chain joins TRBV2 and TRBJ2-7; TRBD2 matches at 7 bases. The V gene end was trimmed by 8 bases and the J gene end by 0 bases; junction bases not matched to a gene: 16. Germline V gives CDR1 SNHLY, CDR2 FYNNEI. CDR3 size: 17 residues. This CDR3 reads CASPQPKTSASSYEQYF. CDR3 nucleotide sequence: TGTGCCAGCCCCCAACCTAAAACTAGCGCCAGCTCCTACGAGCAGTACTTC.

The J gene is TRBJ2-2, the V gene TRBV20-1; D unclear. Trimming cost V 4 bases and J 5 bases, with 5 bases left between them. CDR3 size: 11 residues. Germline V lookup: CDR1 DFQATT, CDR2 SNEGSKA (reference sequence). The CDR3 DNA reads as TGCAGTGCTAAGGGAACCGGGGAGCTGTTTTTT. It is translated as CSAKGTGELFF.

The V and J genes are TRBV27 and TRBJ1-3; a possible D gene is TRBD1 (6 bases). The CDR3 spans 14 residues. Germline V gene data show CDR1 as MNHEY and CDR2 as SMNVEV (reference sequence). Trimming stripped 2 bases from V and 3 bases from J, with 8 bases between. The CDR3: CASSLGGYGNTIYF. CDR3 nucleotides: TGTGCCAGCAGTTTAGGGGGCTATGGAAACACCATATATTTT.

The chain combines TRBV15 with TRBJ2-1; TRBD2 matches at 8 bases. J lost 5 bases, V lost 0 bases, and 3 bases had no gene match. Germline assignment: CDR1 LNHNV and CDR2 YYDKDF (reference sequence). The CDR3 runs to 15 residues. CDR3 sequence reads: CATSRDPAGDNEQFF. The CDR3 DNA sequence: TGTGCCACCAGCAGAGATCCAGCGGGGGACAATGAGCAGTTCTTC.

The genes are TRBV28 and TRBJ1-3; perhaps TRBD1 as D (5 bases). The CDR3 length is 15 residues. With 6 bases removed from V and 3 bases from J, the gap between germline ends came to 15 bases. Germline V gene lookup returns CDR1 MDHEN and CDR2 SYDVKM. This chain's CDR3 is CASSPTGRVGNTIYF. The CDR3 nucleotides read TGTGCCAGCAGCCCCACCGGCAGGGTTGGAAACACCATATATTTT.

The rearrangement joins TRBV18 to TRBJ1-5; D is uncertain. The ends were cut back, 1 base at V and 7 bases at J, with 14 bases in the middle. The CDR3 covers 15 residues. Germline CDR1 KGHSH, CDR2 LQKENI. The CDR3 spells CASSPRGSLIQPQHF. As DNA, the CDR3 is TGTGCCAGCTCACCACGGGGAAGTCTCATACAGCCCCAGCATTTT.

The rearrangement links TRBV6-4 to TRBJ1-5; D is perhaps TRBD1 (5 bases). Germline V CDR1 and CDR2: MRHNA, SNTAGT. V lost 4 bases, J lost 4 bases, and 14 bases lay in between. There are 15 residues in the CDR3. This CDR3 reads CASSATGDNNQPQHF. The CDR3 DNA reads TGTGCCAGCAGTGCCACGGGGGATAATAATCAGCCCCAGCATTTT.

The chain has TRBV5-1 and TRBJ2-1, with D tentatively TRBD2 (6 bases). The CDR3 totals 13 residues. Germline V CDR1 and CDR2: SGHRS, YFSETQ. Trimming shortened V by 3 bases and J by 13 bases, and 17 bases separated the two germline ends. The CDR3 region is CASSWGTGTEQFF. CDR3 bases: TGCGCCAGCAGCTGGGGGACGGGGACTGAACAGTTCTTC.

The CDR3: CASSPQGSRGYEQYF. The CDR3 coding sequence is TGTGCCAGCAGTCCTCAAGGGTCGAGGGGCTACGAGCAGTACTTC. The chain is built from TRBV5-6 and TRBJ2-7, with D perhaps given as TRBD1 or TRBD2 (5 bases each). The CDR3 is made up of 15 amino acids. Trimming pared 5 bases from V and 3 bases from J, leaving 18 bases between. CDR1 and CDR2 from the germline V gene are SGHDT and YYEEEE. The complete variable domain, with remaining parts taken from reference TRBV5-6 and TRBJ2-7, reads DAGVTQSPTHLIKTRGQQVTLRCSPKSGHDTVSWYQQALGQGPQFIFQYYEEEERQRGNFPDRFSGHQFPNYSSELNVNALLLGDSALYLCASSPQGSRGYEQYFGPGTRLTVT.

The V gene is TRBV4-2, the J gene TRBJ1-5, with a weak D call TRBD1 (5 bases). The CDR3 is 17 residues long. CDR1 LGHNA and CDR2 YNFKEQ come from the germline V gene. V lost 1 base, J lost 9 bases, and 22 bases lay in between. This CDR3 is CASSQGLSGLGGGPQHF. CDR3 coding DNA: TGTGCCAGCAGCCAAGGACTTTCGGGACTCGGAGGAGGGCCCCAGCATTTT.

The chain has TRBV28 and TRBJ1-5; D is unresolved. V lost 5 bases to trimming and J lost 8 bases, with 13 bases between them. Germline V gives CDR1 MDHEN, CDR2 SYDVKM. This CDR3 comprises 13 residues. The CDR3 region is CASSGGGREPQHF. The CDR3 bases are TGTGCCAGCAGTGGAGGCGGGCGGGAGCCCCAGCATTTT.

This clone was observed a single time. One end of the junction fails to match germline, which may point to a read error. CDR3 amino acids: CASSLYGTGKYEQHF. CDR3 DNA sequence: TGTGCCAGCAGTTTATACGGGACAGGGAAATACGAGCAGCACTTC. The chain carries TRBV28 and TRBJ2-7; TRBD1 aligns across 9 bases. The germline CDR1 and CDR2 sequences are MDHEN and SYDVKM. This CDR3 is 15 amino acids long.

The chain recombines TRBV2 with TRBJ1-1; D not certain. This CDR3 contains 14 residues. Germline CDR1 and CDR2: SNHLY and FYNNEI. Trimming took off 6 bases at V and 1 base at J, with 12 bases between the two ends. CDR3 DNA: TGTGCCAGCAGCCAAAGGGTCAAGAACACTGAAGCTTTCTTT. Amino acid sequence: CASSQRVKNTEAFF.

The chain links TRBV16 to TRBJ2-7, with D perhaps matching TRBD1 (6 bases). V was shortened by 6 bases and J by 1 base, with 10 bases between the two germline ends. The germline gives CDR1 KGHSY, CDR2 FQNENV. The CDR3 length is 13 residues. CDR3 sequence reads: CASSRTGSYEQYF. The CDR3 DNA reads TGTGCCAGCAGTCGTACAGGGTCCTACGAGCAGTACTTC.

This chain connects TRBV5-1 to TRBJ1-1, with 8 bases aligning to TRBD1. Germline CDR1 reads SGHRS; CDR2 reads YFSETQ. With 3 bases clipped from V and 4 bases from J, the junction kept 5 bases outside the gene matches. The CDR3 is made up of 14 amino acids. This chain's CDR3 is CASSSGTGGTEAFF. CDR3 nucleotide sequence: TGCGCCAGCAGCTCGGGGACAGGTGGCACTGAAGCTTTCTTT.